This paragraph covers one T cell receptor beta chain sequence. Its antigen is unknown. V was shortened by 5 bases and J by 1 base, with 10 bases between the two germline ends. Germline CDR1 reads MNHEY; CDR2 reads SMNVEV (reference sequence). The CDR3 is 14 amino acids. Primed by a sample-barcoded 5' primer and a J-beta primer mix, a second PCR proceeded for 7 to 11 cycles. MiXCR was run by TCRdb on the 5' RACE reads, yielding one entry per CDR3 protein. The repertoire has fewer than 800,000 distinct CDR3 sequences, roughly 49% of them found once; the top ten carry roughly a third. The sample originates from a study of blood T cells in healthy people across ages. General observations from the study: Age brought a roughly linear fall in TCR beta diversity measured per million T cells. The study found more naive CD4+ cells and higher diversity in long-lived than aged donors. Samples with more naive T cells showed higher observed beta diversity. Those diversity estimates obtained from one million T cells were thought to be underestimates.

The sequencing input was blood. This chain connects TRBV27 to TRBJ2-3, with D unresolved. The receptor was derived from a woman in her fifties or sixties in good health. DNA for the CDR3: TGTGCCAGCAGTCCGATTCCCGGCACAGATACGCAGTATTTT. This sequence encodes CASSPIPGTDTQYF.